This T cell receptor (beta chain) was recovered during a study of T cells in Graves' hyperthyroidism and ophthalmopathy. Amplified regions were TCR beta CDR3 sequences from RNA transcripts. HTBI primers were used for first-round RT-PCR of the TCR CDR3. TCRdb recomputed calls from the multiplex PCR reads with MiXCR, one row per CDR3 protein. The repertoire includes fewer than 700,000 distinct CDR3 sequences, about a sixth of them detected once, and approximately 16% sits in the top ten. This clonotype was observed many times. Its antigen is currently unknown. Points from the study as a whole: In the blood, most expanded thyroid clonotypes above 0.001 appeared as well.

The CDR3 runs to 14 residues. V shed 5 bases and J shed 4 bases, with 14 bases lying between them. The germline CDR1 and CDR2 sequences are MNHNS and SASEGT. Uncontrolled infection, other autoimmune disease, pregnancy or lactation disqualified patients from enrolment. The V and J genes are TRBV6-1 and TRBJ1-2; D gene unclear. The receptor was isolated from a woman under 30 with Graves' ophthalmopathy. What was sequenced was blood. CDR3 sequence reads: CASSPRPDGYGYTF. The CDR3 DNA sequence: TGTGCCAGCAGTCCGCGACCAGACGGCTATGGCTACACCTTC.